This TCR beta chain was sequenced for a study of control samples from healthy donors and cancer patients (TCRdb year 2020). Libraries were made using the immunoSEQ multiplex PCR assay. Here the immuneACCESS table is served through TCRdb, limited to in-frame sequences with V and J called. Missing clones are a known gap in these copies; in checked studies unresolved V genes cover under half, and the rest lacks a known reason. This sample has more than 80,000 clones in its table, and approximately 93% of those were observed once. The ten largest make up around 8.2% of the sample. For this clone: Its antigen target is currently unknown. No much larger clonotype is one base removed from it; base qualities were not supplied.

Sequenced material: blood. The receptor was derived from a man between 18 and 35 years old in good health.

The DNA sequence follows: TGTGCCAGCAGAAGGGGACAGACGAACACCGGGGAGCTGTTTTTT. It is translated as CASRRGQTNTGELFF. This receptor chain uses TRBV6-5 and TRBJ2-2; 7 middle bases align to TRBD1. The germline V gene specifies MNHEY as CDR1 and SVGAGI as CDR2. The CDR3 starts with the cysteine, ends with the phenylalanine, and has 15 residues. Of all the DNA, just the CDR3 is kept, 45 bases in frame from base 1. Compared with germline, V lacks 6 bases and J lacks 0 bases; bases without a gene match: 4.